A single sample gave rise to the 28 T cell receptor beta chains below, sequenced in a study of blood T cells in healthy people across ages. A sample-barcoded 5' primer and a J-beta primer mix were used in a second PCR of roughly 6 to 12 cycles. TCRdb ran MiXCR on the 5' RACE reads and lists one entry per CDR3 protein. Among approximately 670,000 distinct CDR3 sequences listed, approximately 40% were seen once. Specimen: blood. These receptors all stem from an elderly man in good health.

This chain connects TRBV6-1 to TRBJ2-1; no firm D call. CDR1 MNHNS and CDR2 SASEGT come from the germline V gene. With 1 base removed from V and 9 bases from J, the gap between germline ends came to 10 bases. The CDR3 extends over 13 amino acids. The DNA of the CDR3 is TGTGCCAGCAGTGAAGTAGTCAGAGCTGAGCAGTTCTTC. Its translation: CASSEVVRAEQFF.

Concerning this clonotype itself: This could be a read error, since a much larger clone is one nucleotide away. This sequence joins TRBV5-1 and TRBJ2-7; D may be TRBD2 (5 bases). V gave up 6 bases and J gave up 7 bases, with 23 bases separating them. CDR3 length: 15 amino acids. Germline V CDR1 and CDR2: SGHRS, YFSETQ. CDR3 region: CASTKAQSSTGEQYF. The CDR3 DNA reads TGCGCCAGCACCAAAGCGCAGTCGTCAACGGGGGAGCAGTACTTC.

This clonotype was counted at least ten times. J is TRBJ2-4 and V is TRBV3-1; TRBD1 or TRBD2 may be the D gene (5 bases each). Germline V gene sequence: CDR1 LGHDT, CDR2 YNNKEL (reference sequence). The V end lost 4 bases, the J end lost 3 bases, and 25 bases lay between the germline ends. This CDR3 region has 19 residues. CDR3 DNA: TGTGCCAGCAGCCCCAATCCCCCTGGGGGTCTTCTTGGCAAAAACATTCAGTACTTC. This codes for CASSPNPPGGLLGKNIQYF.

This clonotype has a count of ten or more. The chain joins TRBV28 to TRBJ1-2, with a possible D match to TRBD1 (5 bases). This CDR3 is 14 amino acids long. Germline CDR1 and CDR2: MDHEN and SYDVKM. Trimming left V 5 bases short and J 4 bases short, with 14 bases between. The CDR3 loop reads CASSPPQVGYGYTF. CDR3 nucleotides: TGTGCCAGCAGTCCACCACAGGTCGGCTATGGCTACACCTTC.

The chain joins TRBV11-2 to TRBJ2-7, with D unresolved. Between the trimmed V and J ends, which lost 2 bases and 0 bases, there was a span of 8 bases. The CDR3 sequence is 14 residues long. CDR1 is SGHAT and CDR2 is FQNNGV in the germline V gene. The CDR3 spells CASSLIASSYEQYF. In DNA, the CDR3 is TGTGCCAGCAGCTTAATCGCCAGCTCCTACGAGCAGTACTTC.

The chain employs TRBV5-1 and TRBJ2-5; D remains ambiguous. V lost 0 bases and J 0 bases, leaving 18 bases between the germline ends. CDR1 is SGHRS and CDR2 is YFSETQ in the germline V gene. There are 18 residues in the CDR3. The CDR3 spells CASSLDGIGIQYQETQYF. In nucleotides, the CDR3 is TGCGCCAGCAGCTTGGATGGTATAGGGATCCAGTACCAAGAGACCCAGTACTTC.

The chain links TRBV20-1 to TRBJ2-7; 8 positions match TRBD2. This CDR3 is 17 amino acids long. V gave up 6 bases and J gave up 0 bases; unmatched junction bases: 16. CDR1 DFQATT and CDR2 SNEGSKA come from the germline V gene (reference sequence). The CDR3 loop reads CSAPSRASGQSSYEQYF. The CDR3 DNA reads as TGCAGTGCCCCCTCTAGGGCTAGCGGGCAGAGCTCCTACGAGCAGTACTTC.

The chain couples TRBV6-2 or TRBV6-3 to TRBJ2-2; 9 bases agree with TRBD2. Per germline, CDR1 MNHEY and CDR2 SVGEGT. This CDR3 has 15 amino acids. CDR3 sequence (DNA): TGTGCAACGACCCCGAGCGGGAGGAGCACCGGGGAGCTGTTTTTT. Protein sequence: CATTPSGRSTGELFF.

This clonotype was picked up a small number of times. The chain is built from TRBV2 and TRBJ2-7; D gene unclear. CDR1 SNHLY and CDR2 FYNNEI come from the germline V gene. The V gene lost 6 bases and the J gene lost 3 bases, with 12 bases spanning the gap. CDR3 length: 13 residues. CDR3 coding DNA: TGTGCCAGCAGAATTACATCTGACTACGAGCAGTACTTC. It yields the protein CASRITSDYEQYF.

The chain joins TRBV11-3 to TRBJ2-7, with TRBD2 identical over 8 bases. Judging by the DNA end, TRBJ2-5 fits better; the J call may be wrong. The CDR3 covers 14 residues. The germline gives CDR1 SGHNT, CDR2 YENEEA. CDR3 in DNA: TGTGCCAGCAGCACCCGTAGCGGGGAAGAGACCCAGTACTTC. This encodes CASSTRSGEETQYF.

The genes are TRBV7-3 and TRBJ2-7; TRBD2 matches at 10 bases. This CDR3 has 15 amino acids. The V and J ends lost 0 bases and 5 bases, in that order; junction bases with no gene match: 4. Germline CDR1 and CDR2: SGHTA and FQGTGA. The CDR3 loop is CASSLTSLAGDEQYF. In nucleotides, the CDR3 is TGTGCCAGCAGCTTAACGTCTCTAGCGGGAGACGAGCAGTACTTC.

This clonotype was detected only a few times. V and J are TRBV7-8 and TRBJ2-7; tentatively, D is TRBD1 or TRBD2 (5 bases each). The germline CDR1 and CDR2 sequences are SGHVS and FQNEAQ. Between the trimmed V and J ends, which lost 5 bases and 7 bases, there was a span of 18 bases. The CDR3 sequence is 14 residues long. Here the CDR3 reads CASSTRGNPGEQYF. The CDR3 DNA reads TGTGCCAGCAGCACACGGGGCAACCCGGGGGAGCAGTACTTC.

There are many counts of this clonotype. The gene calls are TRBV29-1 and TRBJ2-7; 10 bases align to TRBD1. Trimming took 6 bases from V and 1 from J; bases not matched to a gene: 6. CDR3 size: 14 residues. Germline assignment: CDR1 SQVTM and CDR2 ANQGSEA. The CDR3 nucleotides are TGCAGCGTCCTGGACAGGGGGAAGTCCTACGAGCAGTACTTC. Its translation: CSVLDRGKSYEQYF.

This sequence joins TRBV4-2 and TRBJ2-1, with TRBD2 matching over 8 bases. Germline CDR1 LGHNA, CDR2 YNFKEQ. V lost 1 base and J lost 15; bases outside the gene matches: 5. This CDR3 is built from 12 residues. The CDR3 loop is CASSQGGTRWFF. The CDR3 DNA is TGTGCCAGCAGCCAAGGAGGGACTAGATGGTTCTTC.

This clonotype has a count of ten or more. The CDR3 is CASRLGIGYTF. CDR3 DNA: TGTGCCAGCAGGCTGGGGATTGGCTACACCTTC. V gene TRBV2 combines with J gene TRBJ1-2; no reliable D call. V lost 6 bases to trimming and J lost 7 bases, with 9 bases between them. This CDR3 is built from 11 residues. CDR1 SNHLY and CDR2 FYNNEI come from the germline V gene. Using reference TRBV2 and TRBJ1-2 for the parts outside the CDR3, the full variable domain is EPEVTQTPSHQVTQMGQEVILRCVPISNHLYFYWYRQILGQKVEFLVSFYNNEISEKSEIFDDQFSVERPDGSNFTLKIRSTKLEDSAMYFCASRLGIGYTFGSGTRLTVV.

The chain uses TRBV7-9 and TRBJ2-5; 11 bases match TRBD2. In germline, CDR1 is SEHNR, CDR2 FQNEAQ (reference sequence). The CDR3 is 17 residues long. J was trimmed by 5 bases and V by 2 bases; bases with no gene match: 10. The DNA for the CDR3 is TGTGCCAGCAGCTTACTCCGGGCTAGCGGGAGGAGGGAGACCCAGTACTTC. As protein: CASSLLRASGRRETQYF.

The chain combines TRBV27 with TRBJ2-7; D remains ambiguous. There are 13 residues in the CDR3. V was pared by 6 bases and J by 4 bases, with 13 bases between. Germline V CDR1 and CDR2: MNHEY, SMNVEV (reference sequence). Here the CDR3 reads CASSEGMGYEQYF. The CDR3 DNA follows: TGTGCCAGCAGCGAAGGTATGGGTTACGAGCAGTACTTC.

The V gene is TRBV7-2, the J gene TRBJ1-6; D is possibly TRBD1 (6 bases). The V end was cut by 1 base, the J end by 7 bases, with 11 bases between. The CDR3 is 15 amino acids. Looked up from germline, CDR1 is SGHTA and CDR2 is FQGNSA. CDR3 amino acids: CASSLVGRGNSPLHF. CDR3 in DNA: TGTGCCAGCAGCTTAGTTGGTAGGGGGAATTCACCCCTCCACTTT.

V usage is TRBV6-2 or TRBV6-3 and J usage is TRBJ2-6; D may correspond to TRBD1 or TRBD2 (5 bases each). Germline loops: CDR1 MNHEY, CDR2 SVGEGT. The CDR3 is made up of 15 amino acids. V gave up 6 bases and J gave up 0 bases, with 9 bases separating them. CDR3: CASSRGVSGANVLTF. CDR3 coding DNA: TGTGCCAGCAGCCGGGGCGTCTCTGGGGCCAACGTCCTGACTTTC.

The rearrangement joins TRBV6-2 or TRBV6-3 to TRBJ2-3; D may correspond to TRBD1 or TRBD2 (5 bases each). With 5 bases removed from V and 2 bases from J, the gap between germline ends came to 11 bases. Germline V gene sequence: CDR1 MNHEY, CDR2 SVGEGT. The CDR3 extends over 14 amino acids. CDR3 DNA sequence: TGTGCCAGCAGTAAGGGACGGACCACAGATACGCAGTATTTT. This sequence encodes CASSKGRTTDTQYF.

The chain recombines TRBV7-6 with TRBJ2-7; possibly TRBD2 for D (6 bases). V was cut by 5 bases and J by 2 bases, with 16 bases left in between. The CDR3 length is 15 residues. Germline V gene sequence: CDR1 SGHVS, CDR2 FNYEAQ. The CDR3 bases are TGTGCCAGCAGCAACAGCCCGGGAGAAACCTACGAGCAGTACTTC. Encoded protein: CASSNSPGETYEQYF.

CDR3 loop: CASSQEDRAQETQYF. For the CDR3, the DNA is TGCGCCAGCAGCCAAGAGGACAGAGCGCAAGAGACCCAGTACTTC. The V gene is TRBV4-1, the J gene TRBJ2-7, with D possibly matching TRBD1 (6 bases). The J call is in doubt because the DNA end fits TRBJ2-5 better. CDR3 length equals 15 residues. The germline V gene has CDR1 MGHRA and CDR2 YSYEKL.

The CDR3 coding sequence is TGTGCCAGCAGCCAAGACTCCGGGACAGGGTCGTACAATGAGCAGTTCTTC. Protein: CASSQDSGTGSYNEQFF. V usage is TRBV9 and J usage is TRBJ2-1; TRBD1 aligns across 9 bases. V gave up 4 bases and J gave up 4 bases; unmatched junction bases: 12. Looked up from germline, CDR1 is SGDLS and CDR2 is YYNGEE. The CDR3 spans 17 residues.

The chain combines TRBV20-1 with TRBJ2-3; 13 bases fit TRBD2. The trim removed 5 bases at V and 6 bases at J, leaving 14 bases unmatched. Germline V gene data show CDR1 as DFQATT and CDR2 as SNEGSKA (reference sequence). This CDR3 has 17 amino acids. CDR3 coding DNA: TGCAGTGCTCCACCGACTAGCGGGAGGACTAGGTGGGATACGCAGTATTTT. Amino acid sequence: CSAPPTSGRTRWDTQYF.

The chain joins TRBV20-1 to TRBJ1-5, with TRBD1 identical over 9 bases. After removal of 6 bases from V and 4 bases from J, the junction contained 10 bases not matched to a gene. The germline V gene has CDR1 DFQATT and CDR2 SNEGSKA (reference sequence). This CDR3 has 15 amino acids. CDR3 coding DNA: TGCAGTGCGCTGGACAGGGGACGGGCGAATCAGCCCCAGCATTTT. Encoded protein: CSALDRGRANQPQHF.

V and J are TRBV7-2 and TRBJ2-6; D gene ambiguous. In germline, CDR1 is SGHTA, CDR2 FQGNSA. Trimming removed 2 bases from V and 4 bases from J, with 3 bases in between. This CDR3 comprises 13 residues. The CDR3 here is CTSSLTGANVLTF. The CDR3 DNA sequence: TGTACCAGCAGCTTAACCGGGGCCAACGTCCTGACTTTC.

This sequence joins TRBV6-2 or TRBV6-3 and TRBJ2-7; D is uncertain. The V gene lost 2 bases and the J gene lost 4 bases, with 9 bases spanning the gap. The CDR3 contains 13 residues. In germline, CDR1 is MNHEY, CDR2 SVGEGT. For the CDR3, the DNA is TGTGCCAGCAGTTACCGGACGCCTTACGAGCAGTACTTC. It specifies CASSYRTPYEQYF.

On this clonotype: A much larger clone sits a single nucleotide away, making a read error possible. The rearrangement uses TRBV20-1 and TRBJ2-7; TRBD1 aligns across 10 bases. The V segment lost 5 bases and the J segment 5 bases; nucleotides outside the gene matches: 21. Germline CDR1 DFQATT, CDR2 SNEGSKA (reference sequence). CDR3 size: 18 residues. The CDR3, as DNA: TGCAGTGCTCCGAACTTGGGACAGGGGTATTTGGGTGTCAACGAGCAGTACTTC. It translates to CSAPNLGQGYLGVNEQYF.